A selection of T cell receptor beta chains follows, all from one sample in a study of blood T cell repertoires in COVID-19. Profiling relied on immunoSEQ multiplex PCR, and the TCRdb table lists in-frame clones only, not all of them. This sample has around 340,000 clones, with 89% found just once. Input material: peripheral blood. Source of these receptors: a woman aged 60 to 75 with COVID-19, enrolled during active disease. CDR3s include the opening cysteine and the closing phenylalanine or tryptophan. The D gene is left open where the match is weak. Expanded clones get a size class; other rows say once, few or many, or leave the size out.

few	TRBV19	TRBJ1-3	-	CASSMGHITSGNTIYF	TGTGCCAGTAGTATGGGACATATTACATCTGGAAACACCATATATTTT
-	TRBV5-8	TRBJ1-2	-	CASSAYSGVETF	TGTGCCAGCAGCGCATACTCAGGGGTAGAGACCTTC
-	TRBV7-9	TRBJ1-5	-	CASSLSERAGQAF	TGTGCCAGCAGCTTATCCGAGCGGGCAGGCCAGGCTTTT
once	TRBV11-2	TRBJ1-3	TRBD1	CASSWDRGEGNTIYF	TGTGCCAGCAGCTGGGACAGGGGTGAGGGAAACACCATATATTTT
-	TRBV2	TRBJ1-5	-	CASRDGGPQHF	TGTGCCAGCAGGGACGGGGGGCCCCAGCATTTT
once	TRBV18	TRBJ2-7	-	CASSPGAGVPSEQYF	TGTGCCAGCTCACCAGGGGCAGGGGTCCCGTCCGAGCAGTACTTC
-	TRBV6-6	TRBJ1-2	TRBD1	CASSPDRGYGYTF	TGTGCCAGCAGCCCCGACAGGGGCTATGGCTACACCTTC
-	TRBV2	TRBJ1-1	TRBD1	CASSDRVTEAFF	TGTGCCAGCAGCGACAGGGTCACTGAAGCTTTCTTT
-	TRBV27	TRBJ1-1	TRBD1	CASVRGRNTEAFF	TGTGCCAGCGTCAGGGGGAGGAACACTGAAGCTTTCTTT
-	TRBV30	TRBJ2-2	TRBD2	CAWRGLAGGLYTGELFF	TGTGCCTGGAGAGGACTAGCGGGGGGGCTATACACCGGGGAGCTGTTTTTT
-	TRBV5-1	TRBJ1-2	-	CASSAAQYGYTF	TGCGCCAGCAGCGCTGCCCAGTATGGCTACACCTTC
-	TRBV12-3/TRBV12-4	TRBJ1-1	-	CASSPTGVSEAFF	TGTGCCAGCAGTCCTACCGGGGTTAGTGAAGCTTTCTTT
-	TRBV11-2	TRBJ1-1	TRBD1	CASSLETGTGSAFF	TGTGCCAGCAGCTTAGAGACCGGGACAGGGAGCGCTTTCTTT
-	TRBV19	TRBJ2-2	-	CASSPDIGELFF	TGTGCCAGTAGTCCGGACATCGGGGAGCTGTTTTTT
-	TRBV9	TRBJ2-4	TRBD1	CASSGTGKGNIQYF	TGTGCCAGCAGCGGGACAGGGAAGGGAAACATTCAGTACTTC
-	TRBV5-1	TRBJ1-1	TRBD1	CASRPGTGNTEAFF	TGCGCCAGCAGGCCCGGGACAGGGAACACTGAAGCTTTCTTT
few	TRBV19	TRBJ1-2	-	CASRSGQIYGYTF	TGTGCCAGTAGATCGGGACAAATTTATGGCTACACCTTC
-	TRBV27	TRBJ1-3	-	CASRQSGAGNTIYF	TGTGCCAGCAGACAATCGGGGGCTGGAAACACCATATATTTT
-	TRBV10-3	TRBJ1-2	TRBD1	CAIRPAGGNNYGYTF	TGTGCCATCAGACCCGCAGGGGGGAACAACTATGGCTACACCTTC
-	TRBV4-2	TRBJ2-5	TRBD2	CASSQTAGGPRETQYF	TGTGCCAGCAGCCAAACCGCGGGGGGGCCTAGGGAGACCCAGTACTTC
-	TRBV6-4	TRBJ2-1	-	CASGIKKQVTAYNEQFF	TGTGCCAGCGGGATCAAAAAACAGGTGACGGCCTACAATGAGCAGTTCTTC
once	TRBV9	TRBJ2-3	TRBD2	CASSVVTSGVTDTQYF	TGTGCCAGCAGCGTAGTTACTAGCGGGGTGACAGATACGCAGTATTTT
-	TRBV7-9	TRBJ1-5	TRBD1	CASSLGDSGNQPQHF	TGTGCCAGCAGCTTAGGGGACAGTGGCAATCAGCCCCAGCATTTT
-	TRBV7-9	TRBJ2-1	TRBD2	CASQEGASGGNEQFF	TGTGCCAGCCAAGAGGGGGCTAGCGGGGGCAATGAGCAGTTCTTC
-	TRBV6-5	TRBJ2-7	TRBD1	CASSYSDRGSYEQYF	TGTGCCAGCAGTTACTCTGACAGGGGCTCCTACGAGCAGTACTTC
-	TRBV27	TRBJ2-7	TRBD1	CASSTLGTGNRQYF	TGTGCCAGCAGCACCTTGGGGACAGGGAACAGGCAGTACTTC
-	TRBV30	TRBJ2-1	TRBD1	CAWSGGQGPYNEQFF	TGTGCCTGGAGCGGGGGACAGGGACCCTACAATGAGCAGTTCTTC
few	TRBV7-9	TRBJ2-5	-	CASSFQVGATQYF	TGTGCCAGCAGCTTTCAGGTGGGGGCGACCCAGTACTTC
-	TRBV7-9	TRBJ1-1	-	CASSLTAQPNTEAFF	TGTGCCAGCAGCTTAACAGCTCAGCCGAACACTGAAGCTTTCTTT
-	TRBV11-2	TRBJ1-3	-	CASSLGLSGNTIYF	TGTGCCAGCAGCTTAGGGCTGTCTGGAAACACCATATATTTT
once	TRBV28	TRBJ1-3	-	CASSSRGNTIYF	TGTGCCAGCAGTTCTCGTGGAAACACCATATATTTT
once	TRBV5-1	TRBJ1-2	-	CASSLPQGGSYTF	TGCGCCAGCAGCTTGCCCCAGGGAGGAAGCTACACCTTC
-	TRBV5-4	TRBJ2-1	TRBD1	CASSGGQVGSEQFF	TGTGCCAGCAGCGGGGGACAGGTAGGGAGTGAGCAGTTCTTC
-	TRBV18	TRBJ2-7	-	CASSPISTASYEQYF	TGTGCCAGCTCACCAATCTCCACAGCCTCTTACGAGCAGTACTTC
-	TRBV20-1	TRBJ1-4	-	CSAGEEKLFF	TGCAGTGCCGGGGAAGAAAAACTGTTTTTT
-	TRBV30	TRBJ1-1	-	CAWSPDRKTEAFF	TGTGCCTGGAGCCCCGACAGGAAAACTGAAGCTTTCTTT
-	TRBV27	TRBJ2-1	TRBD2	CASSLLGGGDYNEQFF	TGTGCCAGCAGTTTATTAGGCGGGGGGGACTACAATGAGCAGTTCTTC
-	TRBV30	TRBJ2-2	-	CAWSVTGQDGELFF	TGTGCCTGGAGTGTAACAGGGCAGGATGGGGAGCTGTTTTTT
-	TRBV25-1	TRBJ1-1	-	CASRTQGRAEAFF	TGTGCCAGCAGAACGCAGGGAAGGGCTGAAGCTTTCTTT
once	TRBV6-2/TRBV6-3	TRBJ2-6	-	CASSYPFLGGSSGANVLTF	TGTGCCAGCAGTTACCCCTTCTTGGGGGGATCCTCTGGGGCCAACGTCCTGACTTTC
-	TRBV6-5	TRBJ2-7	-	CASIGRARGYEQYF	TGTGCCAGCATAGGACGGGCGCGGGGCTACGAGCAGTACTTC
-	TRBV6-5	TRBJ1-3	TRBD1	CASTDRGWFHF	TGTGCCAGCACCGACAGGGGATGGTTTCATTTT
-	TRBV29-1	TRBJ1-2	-	CSVQANYGYTF	TGCAGCGTTCAGGCTAACTATGGCTACACCTTC
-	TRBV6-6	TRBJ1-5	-	CASTQGRESQPQHF	TGTGCCAGCACCCAGGGTAGGGAAAGTCAGCCCCAGCATTTT
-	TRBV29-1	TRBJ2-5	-	CSVDEGPGVGETQYF	TGCAGCGTCGATGAGGGCCCAGGGGTAGGAGAGACCCAGTACTTC